This entry lists 8 T cell receptor beta chains sequenced from one sample in a study of blood T cells in healthy people across ages (dated by TCRdb to about 2015). The method behind the library was 5' RACE. TCRdb records Illumina HiSeq 2500 as the sequencer. A second PCR of roughly 7 to 11 cycles was performed with a sample-barcoded 5' primer and a J-beta primer mix. In-frame beta chains were kept once TCRdb had trimmed the public reads at Q25 with fastp and called clones with MiXCR. Each CDR3 protein appears once, grouped with its most common genes and DNA. The sample table shows under 2,000,000 distinct CDR3 sequences, and just under 50% are seen once. Over 2% of the sample belongs to the ten largest clones. The sequencing input was blood. The receptor source for this set is a woman aged 40 to 49 in good health.

This clonotype was counted only a few times. The chain employs TRBV20-1 and TRBJ2-7, with D possibly TRBD1 on 5 matching bases. Germline CDR1 is DFQATT and CDR2 is SNEGSKA (reference sequence). The V gene lost 0 bases and the J gene lost 12 bases, with 12 bases spanning the gap. The CDR3 spans 11 residues. In DNA, the CDR3 is TGCAGTGCTAGAGATCGCAGGGATAGGTACTTC. This translates into CSARDRRDRYF.

V is TRBV7-2 and J is TRBJ1-2, with 7 bases fitting TRBD1. The germline V gene has CDR1 SGHTA and CDR2 FQGNSA. CDR3 length equals 15 residues. The trim removed 5 bases at V and 4 bases at J, leaving 10 bases unmatched. Here the CDR3 reads CASSQSQGGLYGYTF. DNA of the CDR3: TGTGCCAGCAGCCAGAGTCAGGGGGGACTCTATGGCTACACCTTC.

The V gene is TRBV7-3, the J gene TRBJ2-3; 9 nucleotides line up with TRBD2. CDR1 SGHTA and CDR2 FQGTGA come from the germline V gene. The V segment lost 2 bases and the J segment 4 bases; nucleotides outside the gene matches: 7. CDR3 length: 16 residues. This chain's CDR3 is CASSLRSGGSSDTQYF. In DNA, the CDR3 is TGTGCCAGCAGCTTACGTAGCGGGGGCTCTTCAGATACGCAGTATTTT.

This clonotype was counted ten times or more. The chain couples TRBV14 to TRBJ2-5; D is unresolved. The V end was cut by 3 bases, the J end by 1 base, with 6 bases between. Germline V gene sequence: CDR1 SGHDN, CDR2 FVKESK. The CDR3 covers 13 residues. DNA of the CDR3: TGTGCCAGCAGCCAGAATTTCCAAGAGACCCAGTACTTC. Translating it yields CASSQNFQETQYF.

The chain couples TRBV7-2 to TRBJ2-3; tentatively, D is TRBD1 or TRBD2 (5 bases each). Trimming left V 5 bases short and J 4 bases short, with 16 bases between. This CDR3 is built from 15 residues. The germline gives CDR1 SGHTA, CDR2 FQGNSA. The CDR3 sequence: CASSRLGAGPDTQYF. CDR3 DNA sequence: TGTGCCAGCAGCCGTCTCGGGGCGGGTCCAGATACGCAGTATTTT.

V and J are TRBV5-1 and TRBJ2-3; tentative D call: TRBD2 (6 bases). Germline V gene data show CDR1 as SGHRS and CDR2 as YFSETQ. The CDR3 spans 14 residues. Trimming took 0 bases from V and 4 from J, leaving 9 bases between them. CDR3 sequence (DNA): TGCGCCAGCAGCTTGGCGACTAGTCCAGATACGCAGTATTTT. Its protein is CASSLATSPDTQYF.

The chain uses TRBV11-2 and TRBJ2-3; TRBD1 matches 8 bases. Germline loops: CDR1 SGHAT, CDR2 FQNNGV. Trimming at V came to 4 bases and at J to 2 bases, leaving 8 bases not matched to a gene. The CDR3 has 16 residues. CDR3 in DNA: TGTGCCAGCAGCTCCTGGACAGGGTCAAACACAGATACGCAGTATTTT. Protein product: CASSSWTGSNTDTQYF.

The chain couples TRBV7-9 to TRBJ2-3; 9 bases match TRBD2. V trimming: 4 bases; J trimming: 4 bases; junction bases outside the gene matches: 6. Germline-derived CDR1 and CDR2 are SEHNR and FQNEAQ (reference sequence). The CDR3 spans 15 residues. The CDR3 DNA reads as TGTGCCAGCAGCTGGGGCGGGGGGGTTCCAGATACGCAGTATTTT. Its protein is CASSWGGGVPDTQYF. Together with reference TRBV7-9 and TRBJ2-3, the CDR3 gives the full variable domain: DTGVSQNPRHKITKRGQNVTFRCDPISEHNRLYWYRQTLGQGPEFLTYFQNEAQLEKSRLLSDRFSAERPKGSFSTLEIQRTEQGDSAMYLCASSWGGGVPDTQYFGPGTRLTVL.